Below are 22 T cell receptor beta chains sequenced from a single sample in a study of blood T cell repertoires in COVID-19. Measured with immunoSEQ multiplex PCR; TCRdb has only the in-frame clones, and not every one. The top ten clones hold about 7.2% of a sample with fewer than 200,000 clones, about 80% of them seen once. The specimen was peripheral blood. The receptors derive from a man aged 55 to 70 with acute or convalescent COVID-19.

The chain carries TRBV25-1 and TRBJ1-2; D remains unclear. Germline-derived CDR1 and CDR2 are MGHDK and SYGVNS. The CDR3 totals 13 residues. V lost 4 bases to trimming and J lost 3 bases, with 9 bases between them. CDR3 DNA sequence: TGTGCCAGCAGTGCAGAGGGATACTATGGCTACACCTTC. This encodes CASSAEGYYGYTF.

The chain has TRBV7-2 and TRBJ1-2; the match to TRBD1 covers 12 bases. CDR3 length: 14 amino acids. Germline V CDR1 and CDR2: SGHTA, FQGNSA. Trimming at V came to 5 bases and at J to 7 bases, leaving 5 bases not matched to a gene. The CDR3 DNA sequence: TGTGCCAGCAGCACGGGACAGGGGGCCGGTGGCTACACCTTC. This sequence encodes CASSTGQGAGGYTF.

This clone was seen only once. The chain carries TRBV6-1 and TRBJ2-3, with 7 positions matching TRBD2. V trimming: 1 base; J trimming: 2 bases; junction bases outside the gene matches: 6. The CDR3 runs 16 residues. CDR1 is MNHNS, CDR2 SASEGT, per germline. CDR3 sequence (DNA): TGTGCCAGCAGTGAAGTAGGCGGGAGTTACACAGATACGCAGTATTTT. This translates into CASSEVGGSYTDTQYF.

This clone was seen only a few times. CDR3 in DNA: TGTGCCAGCAGCCAAGGGGGACAGGGAATTGAAGCTTTCTTT. This encodes CASSQGGQGIEAFF. This rearrangement joins TRBV3-1 (or the pseudogene TRBV3-2) to TRBJ1-1; TRBD1 agrees at 9 bases. Trimming removed 1 base from V and 7 bases from J; junction bases left unmatched: 4. CDR3 size: 14 residues. Germline V gives CDR1 LGHDT, CDR2 YNNKEL (reference sequence).

This sequence joins TRBV6-5 and TRBJ1-1, with D maybe TRBD1 (6 bases). Trimming took 6 bases from V and 0 from J, leaving 8 bases between them. The V gene's germline CDR1 is MNHEY and CDR2 SVGAGI. The CDR3 contains 13 residues. The CDR3 sequence is CASRDSMNTEAFF. For the CDR3, the DNA is TGTGCCAGCAGGGACAGCATGAACACTGAAGCTTTCTTT.

This chain links TRBV7-2 with TRBJ1-5; D gene unclear. The CDR3 spans 15 residues. Trimming took off 4 bases at V and 7 bases at J, with 17 bases between the two ends. Looked up from germline, CDR1 is SGHTA and CDR2 is FQGNSA. The CDR3 region has the DNA TGTGCCAGCAGCTCGGATTCGGGGTTAGGACAGCCCCAGCATTTT. Its protein is CASSSDSGLGQPQHF.

The rearrangement joins TRBV7-6 to TRBJ1-3; the match to TRBD1 covers 7 bases. Trimming cost V 5 bases and J 3 bases; bases outside gene matches: 10. Looked up from germline, CDR1 is SGHVS and CDR2 is FNYEAQ. This CDR3 has 16 residues. CDR3 sequence (DNA): TGTGCCAGCAGCCATCGAGACAGGGCCGATGGAAACACCATATATTTT. It is translated as CASSHRDRADGNTIYF.

This clone has just one count. The chain uses TRBV14 and TRBJ1-1; the D gene is possibly TRBD1 (6 bases). V was cut by 1 base and J by 7 bases, with 19 bases left in between. The CDR3 length is 16 residues. In germline, CDR1 is SGHDN, CDR2 FVKESK. CDR3 in amino acids: CASSQGVSNRDHEAFF. In DNA form, the CDR3 reads TGTGCCAGCAGCCAAGGCGTGAGTAACAGGGATCATGAAGCTTTCTTT.

This chain links TRBV18 with TRBJ2-3; D uncertain. This CDR3 region has 12 residues. The V end lost 3 bases, the J end lost 5 bases, and 6 bases lay between the germline ends. Germline V gene sequence: CDR1 KGHSH, CDR2 LQKENI. CDR3 in DNA: TGTGCCAGCTCACCCTCAGGAGATACGCAGTATTTT. Its translation is CASSPSGDTQYF.

This clone was seen just once. V and J are TRBV6-5 and TRBJ1-5; D might be TRBD1 (5 bases). In germline, CDR1 is MNHEY, CDR2 SVGAGI. The CDR3 is 14 residues long. Trimming left V 11 bases short and J 2 bases short, with 16 bases between. The CDR3 spells CAGKPGKGNQPQHF. In DNA form, the CDR3 reads TGTGCCGGGAAACCAGGGAAGGGCAATCAGCCCCAGCATTTT.

The table lists this clone with a count of one. J is TRBJ2-1 and V is TRBV5-6, with 8 nucleotides matching TRBD2. This CDR3 is built from 15 residues. The V segment lost 4 bases and the J segment 2 bases; nucleotides outside the gene matches: 5. Germline V lookup: CDR1 SGHDT, CDR2 YYEEEE. The CDR3 is CASSPGGIPYNEQFF. The CDR3 coding sequence is TGTGCCAGCAGCCCGGGGGGGATCCCCTACAATGAGCAGTTCTTC.

CDR3 region: CASSAGTGEEKLFF. The CDR3 DNA is TGTGCCAGCAGTGCCGGGACAGGCGAGGAAAAACTGTTTTTT. The rearrangement uses TRBV6-6 and TRBJ1-4; 8 bases are shared with TRBD1. The CDR3 totals 14 residues. V lost 5 bases, J lost 8 bases, and 7 bases stayed unmatched. Germline V CDR1 and CDR2: MNHNY, SVGAGI (reference sequence).

The rearrangement uses TRBV4-3 and TRBJ2-3; the D gene is possibly TRBD2 (6 bases). CDR1 and CDR2 (germline): LGHNA, YSLEER. The V gene lost 0 bases and the J gene lost 4 bases, with 11 bases spanning the gap. The CDR3 extends over 15 amino acids. The CDR3: CASSQDGGEADTQYF. The CDR3 DNA reads TGCGCCAGCAGCCAAGACGGGGGAGAGGCAGATACGCAGTATTTT.

The V and J genes are TRBV5-1 and TRBJ2-3; 7 bases are a match to TRBD2. The germline V gene encodes CDR1 SGHRS and CDR2 YFSETQ. The J segment lost 5 bases and the V segment lost 1 base, leaving 4 bases of the junction unmatched. CDR3 length equals 14 residues. CDR3 amino acids: CASSLRTRIDTQYF. CDR3 in DNA: TGCGCCAGCAGCTTGCGGACTAGAATAGATACGCAGTATTTT.

The chain combines TRBV11-2 with TRBJ1-5; 9 positions agree with TRBD1. CDR1 is SGHAT and CDR2 is FQNNGV in the germline V gene. This CDR3 is built from 13 residues. The ends lost 5 bases at V and 7 bases at J; junction bases unmatched: 3. The DNA for the CDR3 is TGTGCCAGCAGCACGGACAGGGGACAGCCCCAGCATTTT. It translates to CASSTDRGQPQHF.

The chain combines TRBV4-3 with TRBJ1-6, with a possible D match to TRBD1 (5 bases). The CDR3 extends over 15 amino acids. From germline, CDR1 is LGHNA and CDR2 YSLEER. V lost 0 bases, J lost 13 bases, and 16 bases lay in between. The CDR3 spells CASSQERGVWRPLHF. The DNA for the CDR3 is TGCGCCAGCAGCCAAGAGCGGGGGGTATGGAGGCCCCTCCACTTT.

This chain joins TRBV4-2 and TRBJ2-5, with 7 bases fitting TRBD1. V dropped 0 bases and J dropped 3; count of bases not matched to a gene: 4. From germline, CDR1 is LGHNA and CDR2 YNFKEQ. The CDR3 is 15 residues long. Written as DNA, the CDR3 is TGTGCCAGCAGCCAAGAGGGGACAGCTAAAGAGACCCAGTACTTC. It specifies CASSQEGTAKETQYF.

V gene TRBV15 combines with J gene TRBJ1-2; the match to TRBD1 covers 10 bases. Germline-derived CDR1 and CDR2 are LNHNV and YYDKDF (reference sequence). The CDR3 runs 14 residues. The V segment lost 3 bases and the J segment 8 bases; nucleotides outside the gene matches: 6. The CDR3 coding sequence is TGTGCCACCAGCAGGGGGGACAGGGGACGGGGCTACACCTTC. Its protein is CATSRGDRGRGYTF.

This clone came up a few times. The V gene is TRBV4-3, the J gene TRBJ1-2; D perhaps matches TRBD1 (6 bases). The CDR3 is made up of 14 amino acids. Germline V lookup: CDR1 LGHNA, CDR2 YSLEER. V was shortened by 0 bases and J by 6 bases, with 11 bases between the two germline ends. CDR3 in DNA: TGCGCCAGCAGCCAAGATCAGGGGTTCGATGGCTACACCTTC. As protein: CASSQDQGFDGYTF.

The genes are TRBV18 and TRBJ2-3; 14 bases align to TRBD2. With 3 bases clipped from V and 2 bases from J, the junction kept 4 bases outside the gene matches. The germline V gene encodes CDR1 KGHSH and CDR2 LQKENI. The CDR3 extends over 17 amino acids. The CDR3 reads CASSPPGLAGATDTQYF. CDR3 DNA sequence: TGTGCCAGCTCACCGCCGGGACTAGCGGGAGCCACAGATACGCAGTATTTT. Full variable domain (missing parts from reference TRBV18 and TRBJ2-3): NAGVMQNPRHLVRRRGQEARLRCSPMKGHSHVYWYRQLPEEGLKFMVYLQKENIIDESGMPKERFSAEFPKEGPSILRIQQVVRGDSAAYFCASSPPGLAGATDTQYFGPGTRLTVL.

V usage is TRBV6-6 and J usage is TRBJ2-7, with D maybe TRBD2 (6 bases). The CDR3 runs 13 residues. Per the germline V gene, CDR1 is MNHNY and CDR2 is SVGAGI (reference sequence). V dropped 2 bases and J dropped 6 bases, with 11 bases sitting between them. The CDR3 spells CASSYNGGGEQYF. DNA for the CDR3: TGTGCCAGCAGTTACAATGGGGGAGGCGAGCAGTACTTC.

This chain joins TRBV11-2 and TRBJ2-5; D is ambiguous. Trimming left V 5 bases short and J 4 bases short, with 8 bases between. The CDR3 loop spans 12 amino acids. The V gene's germline CDR1 is SGHAT and CDR2 FQNNGV. This CDR3 is CASSAARETQYF. In nucleotides, the CDR3 is TGTGCCAGCAGCGCCGCGAGAGAGACCCAGTACTTC.